A selection of T cell receptor beta chains follows, all from one sample in a study of human T cells and chemical hapten exposure. TCRdb ran MiXCR on the RACE reads and lists one entry per CDR3 protein. Of about 84,000 distinct CDR3 sequences listed, 8.5% to 12% were seen once; the top ten hold 4.5% to 5%. The starting material was whole blood, obtained in connection with sensitization to the hapten diphenylcyclopropenone (DPC). The receptor source for this set is a woman aged 45-60 years with alopecia areata. Some clones in this sample may be carry-over from other donors' samples. Both conserved end residues are part of each CDR3. Each record gives: clone size, V gene, D gene, J gene, CDR3 protein, CDR3 DNA. D genes are given only for firm matches. Clone size is given for some rows only: seen once, a few or many times, or a class if the clone is expanded.

many,TRBV6-5,-,TRBJ1-2,CASSDSFNYGYTF,TGTGCCAGCAGCGACAGCTTTAACTATGGCTACACCTTC
-,TRBV7-2,-,TRBJ2-1,CASSLIRHNEQFF,TGTGCCAGCAGCTTAATCAGGCACAATGAGCAGTTCTTC
-,TRBV7-2,-,TRBJ1-5,CASSEVRQPQHF,TGTGCCAGCAGCGAAGTACGTCAGCCCCAGCATTTT
many,TRBV11-2,TRBD2,TRBJ2-1,CASSLDPSSLREGSYNEQFF,TGTGCCAGCAGCTTAGACCCCTCGTCGTTGCGGGAGGGTTCCTACAATGAGCAGTTCTTC
few,TRBV29-1,TRBD1,TRBJ1-1,CSVQTGGSTEAFF,TGCAGCGTCCAGACAGGGGGCTCGACTGAAGCTTTCTTT
few,TRBV28,TRBD1,TRBJ1-1,CASSFHSDREAFF,TGTGCCAGCAGTTTCCACTCTGACAGGGAGGCTTTCTTT
many,TRBV20-1,-,TRBJ1-5,CSASPGSDNQPQHF,TGCAGTGCTAGTCCGGGATCGGACAATCAGCCCCAGCATTTT
few,TRBV11-2,-,TRBJ2-1,CASSRAARTFF,TGTGCCAGCAGCAGAGCGGCCCGAACGTTCTTC
-,TRBV30,-,TRBJ1-3,CAWSVRASGNTIYF,TGTGCCTGGAGTGTACGTGCTTCTGGAAACACCATATATTTT
-,TRBV7-2,-,TRBJ1-2,CASSLVPNYGYTF,TGTGCCAGCAGCTTAGTCCCTAACTATGGCTACACCTTC
many,TRBV12-3/TRBV12-4,TRBD1,TRBJ2-1,CASIPGQGRTSGGNEQFF,TGTGCCAGCATTCCGGGACAGGGGAGGACTAGTGGGGGCAATGAGCAGTTCTTC
-,TRBV7-2,TRBD1,TRBJ1-4,CASSSRGPATNEKLFF,TGTGCCAGCAGCTCCAGGGGGCCAGCAACTAATGAAAAACTGTTTTTT
many,TRBV7-9,-,TRBJ1-2,CASSLSDVYGYTF,TGTGCCAGCAGCTTAAGTGACGTCTATGGCTACACCTTC
many,TRBV29-1,-,TRBJ2-7,CSAGVSYEQYF,TGCAGCGCGGGGGTCTCCTACGAGCAGTACTTC
many,TRBV6-1,TRBD1,TRBJ2-3,CASRVQGATDTQYF,TGTGCCAGCAGAGTACAGGGGGCAACAGATACGCAGTATTTT
few,TRBV2,-,TRBJ2-7,CASTGPLPYEQYF,TGTGCCAGCACGGGACCTCTACCCTACGAGCAGTACTTC
many,TRBV29-1,TRBD1,TRBJ1-1,CSAGGQGVAFF,TGCAGCGCCGGAGGACAGGGAGTAGCTTTCTTT
many,TRBV14,-,TRBJ1-2,CASSQVAGGYTF,TGTGCCAGCAGCCAAGTTGCGGGTGGCTACACCTTC
few,TRBV5-1,-,TRBJ2-3,CASQGGSGTQYF,TGCGCCAGCCAAGGGGGCAGCGGGACGCAGTATTTT
many,TRBV10-3,-,TRBJ1-1,CAINPGPSAGTEAFF,TGTGCCATCAATCCAGGGCCTTCGGCGGGCACTGAAGCTTTCTTT
many,TRBV3-1,TRBD1,TRBJ2-2,CASSRNRGNGELFF,TGTGCCAGCAGCCGAAACAGGGGGAACGGGGAGCTGTTTTTT
few,TRBV5-1,-,TRBJ2-1,CASRKSARESNEQFF,TGCGCCAGCAGAAAGTCTGCCCGGGAGAGCAATGAGCAGTTCTTC
many,TRBV12-3/TRBV12-4,-,TRBJ2-7,CASSLGSTYYEQYF,TGTGCCAGCAGTTTAGGCTCCACCTACTACGAGCAGTACTTC
-,TRBV29-1,TRBD2,TRBJ2-7,CSVHRGLAISYEQYF,TGCAGCGTTCATAGGGGACTAGCGATCTCCTACGAGCAGTACTTC
few,TRBV11-2,-,TRBJ2-7,CASSPSRAGGGSKQYF,TGTGCCAGCAGCCCCTCCAGGGCGGGCGGAGGTTCAAAGCAGTACTTC
many,TRBV29-1,TRBD1,TRBJ2-5,CSVGTGGQETQYF,TGCAGCGTGGGGACAGGGGGCCAAGAGACCCAGTACTTC
-,TRBV7-9,-,TRBJ1-5,CASSLGGQTRNQPQHF,TGTGCCAGCAGCTTAGGTGGACAGACCCGCAATCAGCCCCAGCATTTT
many,TRBV7-6,-,TRBJ1-5,CASSLLGLNQPQHF,TGTGCCAGCAGCTTGTTAGGGCTCAATCAGCCCCAGCATTTT
-,TRBV15,-,TRBJ2-6,CATSLDHSGANVLTF,TGTGCCACCAGTCTTGACCACTCTGGGGCCAACGTCCTGACTTTC
-,TRBV2,TRBD2,TRBJ2-7,CATSLLAGGVYEQYF,TGTGCCACCTCCCTTCTAGCGGGTGGAGTCTACGAGCAGTACTTC
-,TRBV5-1,-,TRBJ1-3,CASSPLPGHSGNTIYF,TGCGCCAGCAGCCCCCTCCCGGGGCACTCTGGAAACACCATATATTTT
many,TRBV2,-,TRBJ2-1,CASRDRLNEQFF,TGTGCCAGCAGGGACAGACTCAATGAGCAGTTCTTC
many,TRBV2,-,TRBJ2-1,CASSVFWSRRLNNEQFF,-
few,TRBV7-2,-,TRBJ1-3,CASKTDVSSGNTIYF,TGTGCCAGCAAGACGGACGTAAGCTCTGGAAACACCATATATTTT
-,TRBV29-1,-,TRBJ1-3,CSVGLSGNTIYF,TGCAGCGTCGGACTCTCTGGAAACACCATATATTTT
many,TRBV14,-,TRBJ1-3,CASSPIVGGGKVFSGNTIYF,TGTGCCAGCAGCCCCATAGTTGGGGGCGGTAAGGTTTTCTCTGGAAACACCATATATTTT
-,TRBV29-1,-,TRBJ1-6,CSVRRGTNSPLHF,TGCAGCGTTCGACGGGGGACTAATTCACCCCTCCACTTT
many,TRBV20-1,-,TRBJ1-5,CSASILDQPQHF,TGCAGTGCCTCAATCCTAGATCAGCCCCAGCATTTT
many,TRBV5-4,-,TRBJ2-7,CASSLVAGPTYEQYF,TGTGCCAGCAGCTTGGTCGCAGGGCCTACCTACGAGCAGTACTTC
many,TRBV20-1,-,TRBJ2-4,CSGWQTKNIQYF,TGCAGTGGATGGCAGACTAAAAACATTCAGTACTTC
many,TRBV5-6,-,TRBJ2-1,CASSVGTAGYNEQFF,TGTGCCAGCAGCGTCGGGACAGCGGGCTACAATGAGCAGTTCTTC
-,TRBV11-2,-,TRBJ1-2,CASSLTVSSSGYTF,TGTGCCAGCAGCTTAACGGTGTCGTCGTCCGGCTACACCTTC
few,TRBV9,-,TRBJ2-1,CASSVASRGSYNEQFF,TGTGCCAGCAGCGTAGCTAGCCGGGGTTCATACAATGAGCAGTTCTTC
many,TRBV2,TRBD1,TRBJ2-7,CASSYLGTVSYEQYF,TGTGCCAGCAGCTACCTAGGGACAGTCTCCTACGAGCAGTACTTC
many,TRBV18,-,TRBJ1-3,CASSPMGSTSGNTIYF,TGTGCCAGCTCACCAATGGGCAGTACCTCTGGAAACACCATATATTTT
-,TRBV11-2,-,TRBJ2-1,CASSQTPSSYNEQFF,TGTGCCAGCAGCCAAACCCCTAGCTCCTACAATGAGCAGTTCTTC
many,TRBV7-8,TRBD1,TRBJ2-7,CASSHAGTAYEQYF,TGTGCCAGCAGCCACGCCGGGACAGCCTACGAGCAGTACTTC
-,TRBV6-6,-,TRBJ2-7,CASSYLQGGSEQYF,TGTGCCAGCAGTTACCTACAGGGTGGCTCCGAGCAGTACTTC
many,TRBV11-2,-,TRBJ2-1,CASSLTGSSYNEQFF,TGTGCCAGCAGCTTAACCGGGAGCTCCTACAATGAGCAGTTCTTC
-,TRBV2,-,TRBJ2-4,CASKAGFLNIQYF,TGTGCCAGCAAGGCAGGGTTCTTAAACATTCAGTACTTC
many,TRBV18,-,TRBJ2-6,CASSLSGGSGANVLTF,TGTGCCAGCTCACTCTCCGGGGGTTCTGGGGCCAACGTCCTGACTTTC
many,TRBV12-3/TRBV12-4,-,TRBJ1-1,CASRDAVGTGIVTEAFF,TGTGCCAGCCGCGACGCGGTAGGCACTGGGATTGTCACTGAAGCTTTCTTT
many,TRBV20-1,-,TRBJ1-6,CSARSFTLHF,TGCAGTGCCCGGTCATTCACCCTCCACTTT
many,TRBV20-1,TRBD2,TRBJ2-5,CSARRAGVGETQYF,TGCAGTGCTAGAAGAGCGGGAGTTGGAGAGACCCAGTACTTC
few,TRBV2,TRBD2,TRBJ2-1,CASSPVSGRAGEQFF,TGTGCCAGCAGTCCCGTTAGCGGGAGGGCCGGTGAGCAGTTCTTC
many,TRBV20-1,TRBD2,TRBJ2-3,CSARVAGGSTDTQYF,TGCAGTGCTAGAGTGGCGGGAGGCAGCACAGATACGCAGTATTTT
few,TRBV7-6,TRBD1,TRBJ2-1,CASSSGQDDPGQFF,TGTGCCAGCAGCTCAGGACAGGACGACCCAGGGCAGTTCTTC